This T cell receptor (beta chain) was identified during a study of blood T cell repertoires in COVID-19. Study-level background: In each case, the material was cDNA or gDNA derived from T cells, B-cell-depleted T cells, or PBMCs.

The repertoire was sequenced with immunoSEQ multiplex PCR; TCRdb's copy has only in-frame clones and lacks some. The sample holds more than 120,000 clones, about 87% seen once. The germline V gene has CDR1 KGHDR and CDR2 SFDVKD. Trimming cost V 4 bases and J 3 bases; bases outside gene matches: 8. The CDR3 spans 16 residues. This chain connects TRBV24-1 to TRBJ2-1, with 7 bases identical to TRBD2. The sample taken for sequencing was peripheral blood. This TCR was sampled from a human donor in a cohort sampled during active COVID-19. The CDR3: CATSEVSGTRYNEQFF. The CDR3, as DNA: TGTGCCACCAGTGAGGTAAGCGGGACCCGCTACAATGAGCAGTTCTTC.